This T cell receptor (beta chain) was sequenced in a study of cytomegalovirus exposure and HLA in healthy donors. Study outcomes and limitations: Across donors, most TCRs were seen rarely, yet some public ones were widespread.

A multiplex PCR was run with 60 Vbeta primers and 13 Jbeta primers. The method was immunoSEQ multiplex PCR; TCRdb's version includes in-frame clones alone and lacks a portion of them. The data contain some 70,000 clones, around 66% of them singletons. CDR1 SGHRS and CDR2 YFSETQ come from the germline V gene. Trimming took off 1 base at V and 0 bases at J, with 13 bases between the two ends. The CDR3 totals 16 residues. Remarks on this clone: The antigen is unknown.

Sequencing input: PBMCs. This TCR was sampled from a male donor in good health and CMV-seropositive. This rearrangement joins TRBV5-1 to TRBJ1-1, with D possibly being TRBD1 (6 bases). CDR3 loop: CASSLRLRGLNTEAFF. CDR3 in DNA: TGCGCCAGCAGCTTGAGGCTCAGGGGTTTGAACACTGAAGCTTTCTTT.